This is a list of T cell receptor beta chains from one sample in a study of CD8+ T cells in alopecia areata. Sequencing used immunoSEQ multiplex PCR; TCRdb keeps in-frame clones, though not all of them. The repertoire holds fewer than 20,000 clones, with about 70% as singletons. The sequenced sample was skin, obtained at week 0. The origin of the receptors is a human donor with alopecia areata. The CDR3 runs from the conserved cysteine through the conserved F or W. A D gene is named only where the DNA matches it firmly. A row's size may be missing; if present it is once, few, many or a size class.

abundance: few
v_gene: TRBV6-5
j_gene: TRBJ2-5
d_gene: TRBD1
CDR3nt: TGTGCCAGCAGAACCGGGACAGGGTTTAAAGAGACCCAGTACTTC
CDR3aa: CASRTGTGFKETQYF

abundance: -
v_gene: TRBV11-1
j_gene: TRBJ2-1
d_gene: -
CDR3nt: TGTGCCAGCAGCTTAGACGGGGCAATATACAACGAGCAGTTCTTC
CDR3aa: CASSLDGAIYNEQFF

abundance: few
v_gene: TRBV30
j_gene: TRBJ1-5
d_gene: -
CDR3nt: TGTGCCTGGACGGACAGCCGGAATCAGCCCCAGCATTTT
CDR3aa: CAWTDSRNQPQHF

abundance: few
v_gene: TRBV6-5
j_gene: TRBJ1-2
d_gene: -
CDR3nt: TGTGCCAGCAGGCCTCGGGATGATTCTTACTATGGCTACACCTTC
CDR3aa: CASRPRDDSYYGYTF

abundance: -
v_gene: TRBV6-5
j_gene: TRBJ2-5
d_gene: -
CDR3nt: TGTGCCAGCAGTTACGGATATCAAGAGACCCAGTACTTC
CDR3aa: CASSYGYQETQYF

abundance: -
v_gene: TRBV7-8
j_gene: TRBJ1-4
d_gene: TRBD1
CDR3nt: TGTGCCAGCAGCTCGGACAGGGGGCTAGGTGAAAAACTGTTTTTT
CDR3aa: CASSSDRGLGEKLFF

abundance: -
v_gene: TRBV18
j_gene: TRBJ2-2
d_gene: TRBD1
CDR3nt: TGTGCCAGCTCACCTGACAGGGGACGGAACACCGGGGAGCTGTTTTTT
CDR3aa: CASSPDRGRNTGELFF

abundance: -
v_gene: TRBV5-4
j_gene: TRBJ2-3
d_gene: -
CDR3nt: TGTGCCAGCAGCTTGTCCAATTTAACAGATACGCAGTATTTT
CDR3aa: CASSLSNLTDTQYF

abundance: -
v_gene: TRBV11-1
j_gene: TRBJ1-1
d_gene: -
CDR3nt: TGTGCCAGCAGCCCAACGGGGGGCGGCATGAACACTGAAGCTTTCTTT
CDR3aa: CASSPTGGGMNTEAFF

abundance: -
v_gene: TRBV18
j_gene: TRBJ2-7
d_gene: -
CDR3nt: TGTGCCAGCTCACCACGGGCAGGATCATCCTACGAGCAGTACTTC
CDR3aa: CASSPRAGSSYEQYF

abundance: -
v_gene: TRBV27
j_gene: TRBJ1-2
d_gene: -
CDR3nt: TGTGCCAGCCGGTCGGGACGTTACGTTAGTTCTAACTATGGCTACACCTTC
CDR3aa: CASRSGRYVSSNYGYTF

abundance: -
v_gene: TRBV21-1
j_gene: TRBJ1-3
d_gene: -
CDR3nt: TGTGCCAGCAGCCCATCTCAGGGGCCCTCTCTCGGGTGTTCCGCTCCTGGAAACACCATATATTTT
CDR3aa: CASSPSQGPSLGCSAPGNTIYF

abundance: medium-sized
v_gene: TRBV7-2
j_gene: TRBJ2-6
d_gene: -
CDR3nt: TGTGCCAGCAGCCGAAGCTGGGGGGCAAGCCTCTCTGGGGCCAACGTCCTGACTTTC
CDR3aa: CASSRSWGASLSGANVLTF

abundance: few
v_gene: TRBV6-5
j_gene: TRBJ2-7
d_gene: -
CDR3nt: TGTGCCATCGGACGGGCCTACGAGCAGTACTTC
CDR3aa: CAIGRAYEQYF

abundance: -
v_gene: TRBV15
j_gene: TRBJ1-6
d_gene: -
CDR3nt: TGTGCCACCAGCAGGGGGTGGGGGGCCTATTCACCCCTCCACTTT
CDR3aa: CATSRGWGAYSPLHF

abundance: few
v_gene: TRBV5-4
j_gene: TRBJ2-3
d_gene: -
CDR3nt: TGTGCCAGCAGCTTGGATTTGCCGGCGAGCACAGATACGCAGTATTTT
CDR3aa: CASSLDLPASTDTQYF

abundance: -
v_gene: TRBV5-1
j_gene: TRBJ2-1
d_gene: -
CDR3nt: TGCGCCAGCAGCTTTGCGGGAGAGCAGTTCTTC
CDR3aa: CASSFAGEQFF

abundance: -
v_gene: TRBV4-1
j_gene: TRBJ2-1
d_gene: -
CDR3nt: TGCGCCAGCAGCCAACTTAGGGCTGGGTTGAGCAATGAGCAGTTCTTC
CDR3aa: CASSQLRAGLSNEQFF

abundance: -
v_gene: TRBV5-5
j_gene: TRBJ1-3
d_gene: -
CDR3nt: TGTGCCAGCAGCTTGGAAGGAAACACCATATATTTT
CDR3aa: CASSLEGNTIYF

abundance: few
v_gene: TRBV27
j_gene: TRBJ1-5
d_gene: -
CDR3nt: TGTGCCAGCAGACCGATTCAGGGTGCTCTCGATCAGCCCCAGCATTTT
CDR3aa: CASRPIQGALDQPQHF

abundance: few
v_gene: TRBV6-6
j_gene: TRBJ2-3
d_gene: TRBD2
CDR3nt: TGTGCCAGCAGTAGACGACTAGCGGGGTTCACAGATACGCAGTATTTT
CDR3aa: CASSRRLAGFTDTQYF

abundance: once
v_gene: TRBV19
j_gene: TRBJ1-2
d_gene: TRBD1
CDR3nt: TGTGCCAGTAGTATAGCTCGGACAGGGCATGGCTACACCTTC
CDR3aa: CASSIARTGHGYTF

abundance: -
v_gene: TRBV7-2
j_gene: TRBJ2-3
d_gene: TRBD2
CDR3nt: TGTGCCAGCAGCTCAAGGGGAGGGCGGGGGTACACAGATACGCAGTATTTT
CDR3aa: CASSSRGGRGYTDTQYF

abundance: -
v_gene: TRBV27
j_gene: TRBJ1-1
d_gene: TRBD1
CDR3nt: TGTGCCAGCAGTTTTGACGCAGGGGGCCGGGGCACTGAAGCTTTCTTT
CDR3aa: CASSFDAGGRGTEAFF

abundance: few
v_gene: TRBV5-6
j_gene: TRBJ1-1
d_gene: -
CDR3nt: TGTGCCAGCAGCTTGAGCACTGAAGCTTTCTTT
CDR3aa: CASSLSTEAFF

abundance: -
v_gene: TRBV5-1
j_gene: TRBJ2-5
d_gene: -
CDR3nt: TGCGCCAGCAGCTTGGCGGCAGGTCAAGAGACCCAGTACTTC
CDR3aa: CASSLAAGQETQYF

abundance: -
v_gene: TRBV25-1
j_gene: TRBJ2-6
d_gene: -
CDR3nt: TGTGCCAGCAGTAAATACAACGTCCTGACTTTC
CDR3aa: CASSKYNVLTF

abundance: -
v_gene: TRBV7-6
j_gene: TRBJ2-2
d_gene: -
CDR3nt: TGTGCCAGCAGGTTGGGGGTGGACACCGGGGAGCTGTTTTTT
CDR3aa: CASRLGVDTGELFF

abundance: -
v_gene: TRBV11-3
j_gene: TRBJ1-1
d_gene: -
CDR3nt: TGTGCCAGCAGCCACGTTCTAAATCTAACTGCTTTCTTT
CDR3aa: CASSHVLNLTAFF

abundance: once
v_gene: TRBV6-5
j_gene: TRBJ1-4
d_gene: -
CDR3nt: TGTGCCAGCAGACCCCTGGGGAGACATAATGAAAAACTGTTTTTT
CDR3aa: CASRPLGRHNEKLFF